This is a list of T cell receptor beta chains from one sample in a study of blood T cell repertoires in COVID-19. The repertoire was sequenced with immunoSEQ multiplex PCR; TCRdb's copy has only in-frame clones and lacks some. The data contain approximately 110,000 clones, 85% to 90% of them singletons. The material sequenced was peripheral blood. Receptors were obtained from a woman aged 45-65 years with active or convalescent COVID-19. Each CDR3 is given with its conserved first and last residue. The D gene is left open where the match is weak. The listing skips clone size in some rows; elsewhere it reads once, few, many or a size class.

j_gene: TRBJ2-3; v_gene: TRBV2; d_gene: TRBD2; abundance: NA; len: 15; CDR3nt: TGTGCCAGCGGGGGGAGGCTAGCGGCCACAGATACGCAGTATTTT; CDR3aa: CASGGRLAATDTQYF
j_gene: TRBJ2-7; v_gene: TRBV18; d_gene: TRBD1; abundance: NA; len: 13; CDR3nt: TGTGCCAGCTCAAACAGGGGATGGTACGAGCAGTACTTC; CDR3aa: CASSNRGWYEQYF
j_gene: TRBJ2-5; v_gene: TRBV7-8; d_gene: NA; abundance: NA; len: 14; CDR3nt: TGTGCCAGCCGAGTGGGCCCGGAGGGAGAGACCCAGTACTTC; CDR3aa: CASRVGPEGETQYF
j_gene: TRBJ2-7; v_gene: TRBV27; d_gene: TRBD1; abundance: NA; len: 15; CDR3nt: TGTGCCAGCAGTCCGCGGACAGGGGGCGGCTACGAGCAGTACTTC; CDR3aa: CASSPRTGGGYEQYF
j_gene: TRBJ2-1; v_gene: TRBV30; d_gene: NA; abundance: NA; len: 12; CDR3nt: TGTGCCTATATTCGGGACTACAATGAGCAGTTCTTC; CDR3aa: CAYIRDYNEQFF
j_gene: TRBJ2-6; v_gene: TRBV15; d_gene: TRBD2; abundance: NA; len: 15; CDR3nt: TGTGCCACCAACATCGGGGGGGCTGGGGCCAACGTCCTGACTTTC; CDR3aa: CATNIGGAGANVLTF
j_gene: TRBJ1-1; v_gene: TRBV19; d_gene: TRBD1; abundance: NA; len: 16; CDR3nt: TGTGCCAGTAGTCCGGACAGGGGGCTCGATTGGACTGAAGCTTTCTTT; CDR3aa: CASSPDRGLDWTEAFF
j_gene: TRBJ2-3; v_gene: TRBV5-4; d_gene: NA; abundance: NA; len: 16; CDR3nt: TGTGCCAGCAGCAATGGCGGGCCTTTCAGCACAGATACGCAGTATTTT; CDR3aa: CASSNGGPFSTDTQYF
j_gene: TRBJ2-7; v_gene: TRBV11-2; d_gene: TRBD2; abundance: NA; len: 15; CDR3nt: TGTGCCAGCAGCCGCTATAGCGGGAGCTACTACGAGCAGTACTTC; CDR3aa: CASSRYSGSYYEQYF
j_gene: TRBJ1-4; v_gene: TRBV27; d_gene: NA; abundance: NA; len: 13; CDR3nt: TGTGCCAGCAGTTTTGGCACGGGAGAAAAACTGTTTTTT; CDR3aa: CASSFGTGEKLFF
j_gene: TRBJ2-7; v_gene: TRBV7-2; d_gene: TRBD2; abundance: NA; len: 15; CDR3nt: TGTGCCAGCAGCTTAGTGGGTAGCGGGAGGGAAGCGGGGAGGTTC; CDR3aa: CASSLVGSGREAGRF
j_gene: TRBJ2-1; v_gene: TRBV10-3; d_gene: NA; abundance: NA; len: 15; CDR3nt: TGTGCCATCAGTGAGGCGGGTAAATCCTACAATGAGCAGTTCTTC; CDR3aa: CAISEAGKSYNEQFF
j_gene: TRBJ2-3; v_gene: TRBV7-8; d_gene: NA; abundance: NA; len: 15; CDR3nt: TGTGCCAGCAGCTCTCGACCCCCAGGAACAGATACGCAGTATTTT; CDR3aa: CASSSRPPGTDTQYF
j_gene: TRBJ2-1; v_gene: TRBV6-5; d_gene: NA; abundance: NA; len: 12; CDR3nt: TGTGCCAGCAGTCGTACCTACAATGAGCAGTTCTTC; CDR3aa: CASSRTYNEQFF
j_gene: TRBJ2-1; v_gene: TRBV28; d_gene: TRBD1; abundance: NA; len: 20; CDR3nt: TGTGCCAGCAGCCCGGTCGGACAGGGGGGACCCCTGGCATCCTACAATGAGCAGTTCTTC; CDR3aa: CASSPVGQGGPLASYNEQFF
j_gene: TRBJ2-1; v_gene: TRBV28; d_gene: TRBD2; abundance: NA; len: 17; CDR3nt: TGTGCCAGCAGGCCGTGGACAGGACTAGCGGGAGCCAATGAGCAGTTCTTC; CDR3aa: CASRPWTGLAGANEQFF
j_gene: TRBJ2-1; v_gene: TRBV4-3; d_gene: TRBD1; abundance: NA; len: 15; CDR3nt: TGCGCCAGCAGCCAAGGGACAGGCCCCTACAATGAGCAGTTCTTC; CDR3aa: CASSQGTGPYNEQFF
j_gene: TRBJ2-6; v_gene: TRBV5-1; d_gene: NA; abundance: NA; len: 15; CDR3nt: TGCGCCAGCAGACCACGACTAGCTGGGGCCAACGTCCTGACTTTC; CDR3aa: CASRPRLAGANVLTF
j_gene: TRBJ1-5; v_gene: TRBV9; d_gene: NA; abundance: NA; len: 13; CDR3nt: TGTGCCAGCAGCCCAGGGGTGGGGCAGCCCCAGCATTTT; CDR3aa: CASSPGVGQPQHF
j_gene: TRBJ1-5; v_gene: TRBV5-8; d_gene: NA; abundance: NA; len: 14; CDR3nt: TGTGCCAGCAGCGCGGACAGATACAATCAGCCCCAGCATTTT; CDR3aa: CASSADRYNQPQHF
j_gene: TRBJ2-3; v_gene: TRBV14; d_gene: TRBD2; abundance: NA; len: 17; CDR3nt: TGTGCCAGCAGCGCGGGACTAGCGGGAGCGGCCACAGATACGCAGTATTTT; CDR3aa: CASSAGLAGAATDTQYF
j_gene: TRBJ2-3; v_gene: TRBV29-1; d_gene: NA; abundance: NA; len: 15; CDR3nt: TGCAGCGTTGTGATTTCGGGGGGCAGCACAGATACGCAGTATTTT; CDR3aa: CSVVISGGSTDTQYF
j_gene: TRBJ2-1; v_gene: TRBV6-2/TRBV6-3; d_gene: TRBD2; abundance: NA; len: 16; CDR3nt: TGTGCCAGCAGTTACTCTAGGCGGGAGCACCCCAATGAGCAGTTCTTC; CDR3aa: CASSYSRREHPNEQFF
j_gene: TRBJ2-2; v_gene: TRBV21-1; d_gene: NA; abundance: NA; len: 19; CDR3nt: TGTGCCAGCAGCATCAGCTGGACAGGGCGAAGAGAGAACACCGGGGAGCTGTTTTTT; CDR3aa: CASSISWTGRRENTGELFF
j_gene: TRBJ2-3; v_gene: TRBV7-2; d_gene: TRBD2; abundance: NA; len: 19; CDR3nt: TGTGCCAGCAGCCGTCTGAAAGGTCGGGAGGGGCCCCTAGGAGATACGCAGTATTTT; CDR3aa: CASSRLKGREGPLGDTQYF
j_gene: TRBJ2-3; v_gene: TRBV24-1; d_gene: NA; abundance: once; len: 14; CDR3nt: TGTGCCACCAGTGAACATAGCTACACAGATACGCAGTATTTT; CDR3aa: CATSEHSYTDTQYF
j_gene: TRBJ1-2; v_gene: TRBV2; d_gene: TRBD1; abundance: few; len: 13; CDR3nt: TGTGCCAGCAACACTGACAGGGTAAAGGGCTACACCTTC; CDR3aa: CASNTDRVKGYTF
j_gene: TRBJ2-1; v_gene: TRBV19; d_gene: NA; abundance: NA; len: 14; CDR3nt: TGTGCCAGTAGTATAGCCGCACTCCCGGGTGAGCAGTTCTTC; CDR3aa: CASSIAALPGEQFF
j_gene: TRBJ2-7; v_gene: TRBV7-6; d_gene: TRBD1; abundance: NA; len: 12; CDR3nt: TGTGCCAGCAGGGACAGGTATGGCGAGCAGTACTTC; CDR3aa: CASRDRYGEQYF
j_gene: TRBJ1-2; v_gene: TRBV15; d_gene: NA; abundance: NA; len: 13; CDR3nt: TGTGCCACCAGCAGAGCGGAGGGTGGGGGCTACACCTTC; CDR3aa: CATSRAEGGGYTF
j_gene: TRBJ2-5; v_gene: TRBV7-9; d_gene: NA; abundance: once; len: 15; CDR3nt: TGTGCCAGCAGCTTATCGGCAGGGTACCAAGAGACCCAGTACTTC; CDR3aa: CASSLSAGYQETQYF
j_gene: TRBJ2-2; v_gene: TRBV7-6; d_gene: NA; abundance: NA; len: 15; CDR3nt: TGTGCCAGCAGCACGGAGGGGGCTCACACCGGGGAGCTGTTTTTT; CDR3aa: CASSTEGAHTGELFF
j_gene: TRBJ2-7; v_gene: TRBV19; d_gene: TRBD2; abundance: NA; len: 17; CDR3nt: TGTGCCAGTAGTAGAATAGGGACTAGCGGGAGTTTCTACGAGCAGTACTTC; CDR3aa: CASSRIGTSGSFYEQYF
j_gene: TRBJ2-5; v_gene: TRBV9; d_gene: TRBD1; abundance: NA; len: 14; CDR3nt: TGTGCCAGCAGCGTAGAAGGACAGGGCGGGACCCAGTACTTC; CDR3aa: CASSVEGQGGTQYF
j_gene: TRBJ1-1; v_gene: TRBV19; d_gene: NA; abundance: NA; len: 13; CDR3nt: TGTGCCATTAAGAGCACCCCGAACACTGAAGCTTTCTTT; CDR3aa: CAIKSTPNTEAFF
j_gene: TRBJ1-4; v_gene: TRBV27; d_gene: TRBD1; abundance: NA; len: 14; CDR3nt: TGTGCCAGCAGTGACAGGGGGCAGTCGGAAAAACTGTTTTTT; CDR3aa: CASSDRGQSEKLFF
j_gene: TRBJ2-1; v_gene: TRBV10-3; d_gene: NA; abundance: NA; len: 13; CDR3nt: TGTGCCATCCTGGCAGATCCCTACAATGAGCAGTTCTTC; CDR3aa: CAILADPYNEQFF
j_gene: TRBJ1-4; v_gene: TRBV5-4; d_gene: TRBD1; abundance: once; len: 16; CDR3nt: TGTGCCAGCAGCCTGACTGAGGGACAGGGTCATGAAAAACTGTTTTTT; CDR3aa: CASSLTEGQGHEKLFF